The clone carrying this T cell receptor (beta chain) was seen once. CDR1 and CDR2 from the germline V gene are SGHTA and FQGNSA. This CDR3 has 15 amino acids. V trimming: 5 bases; J trimming: 7 bases; junction bases outside the gene matches: 8. The source of the sample is a study of T cell responses to AZD1222 COVID-19 vaccine. The assay was immunoSEQ multiplex PCR, and TCRdb's table has in-frame clones only and misses some. Altogether about 150,000 clones are present, 80% to 90% being singletons, with the ten largest covering roughly 4.7%. The J gene is TRBJ2-1, the V gene TRBV7-2; TRBD1 matches 10 bases. The TCR originated in an adult in good health. Sample: peripheral blood, taken on day 0 of AZD1222 vaccination. CDR3 DNA sequence: TGTGCCAGCAGCGCCCGGGACAGGGGACTTAATGAGCAGTTCTTC. Translation gives CASSARDRGLNEQFF.